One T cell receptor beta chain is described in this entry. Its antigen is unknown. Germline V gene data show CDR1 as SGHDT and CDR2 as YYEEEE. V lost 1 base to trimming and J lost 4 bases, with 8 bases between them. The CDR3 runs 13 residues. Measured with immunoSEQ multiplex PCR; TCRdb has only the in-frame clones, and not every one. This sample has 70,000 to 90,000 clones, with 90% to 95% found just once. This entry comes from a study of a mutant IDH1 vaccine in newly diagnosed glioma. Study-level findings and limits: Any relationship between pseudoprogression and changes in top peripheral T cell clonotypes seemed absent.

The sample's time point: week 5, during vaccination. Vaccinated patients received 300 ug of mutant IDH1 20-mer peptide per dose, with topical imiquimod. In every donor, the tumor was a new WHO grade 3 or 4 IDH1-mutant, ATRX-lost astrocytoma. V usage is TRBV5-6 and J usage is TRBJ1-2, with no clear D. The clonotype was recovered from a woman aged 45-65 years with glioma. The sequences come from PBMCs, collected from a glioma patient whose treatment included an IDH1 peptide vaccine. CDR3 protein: CASSLLPSYGYTF. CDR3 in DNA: TGTGCCAGCAGCTTGCTCCCGTCCTATGGCTACACCTTC.